These 4 T cell receptor beta chains were sequenced from one sample in a study of CD8+ T cells in alopecia areata. After isolation, RNA underwent reverse transcription to generate cDNA as the sequencing template. Assay: immunoSEQ multiplex PCR; the TCRdb copy retains only in-frame clones and omits some. This table has 100,000 to 120,000 clones, under 60% appearing once. The sequencing input was NKG2D-low CD8+ T cells sorted from blood. These receptors were collected from a human donor with alopecia areata.

This clone occurred a few times. The J gene is TRBJ2-3, the V gene TRBV28, with D perhaps matching TRBD2 (5 bases). V shed 2 bases and J shed 2 bases, with 8 bases lying between them. CDR1 and CDR2 from the germline V gene are MDHEN and SYDVKM. The CDR3 contains 14 residues. CDR3 sequence reads: CASSLPGVTDTQYF. CDR3 in DNA: TGTGCCAGCAGTTTACCCGGGGTCACAGATACGCAGTATTTT.

The chain is built from TRBV28 and TRBJ1-2, with 7 positions matching TRBD1. CDR3 length: 13 amino acids. CDR1 MDHEN and CDR2 SYDVKM come from the germline V gene. The junction had 8 bases not matched to a gene; V was cut back by 6 bases and J by 7 bases. As DNA, the CDR3 is TGTGCCAGCAGCAGGGGGGCTTCGGGTGGCTACACCTTC. It translates to CASSRGASGGYTF.

This clone was detected many times. The V gene is TRBV7-9, the J gene TRBJ2-1; D is unclear. Trimming removed 5 bases from V and 4 bases from J, with 12 bases in between. Germline CDR1 SEHNR, CDR2 FQNEAQ (reference sequence). The CDR3 sequence is 14 residues long. The CDR3 DNA follows: TGTGCCAGCAGCCCACGGACGTCTTACAATGAGCAGTTCTTC. Translation: CASSPRTSYNEQFF.

This clone was detected only a few times. The chain has TRBV12-5 and TRBJ1-2; D gene ambiguous. Deletions cut 6 bases from V and 6 bases from J, with 8 bases between. CDR1 LGHNT and CDR2 FRNRAP come from the germline V gene. CDR3 length equals 11 residues. The CDR3 region is CASGQDHGYTF. DNA for the CDR3: TGTGCTAGTGGGCAAGATCATGGCTACACCTTC. Together with reference TRBV12-5 and TRBJ1-2, the CDR3 gives the full variable domain: DARVTQTPRHKVTEMGQEVTMRCQPILGHNTVFWYRQTMMQGLELLAYFRNRAPLDDSGMPKDRFSAEMPDATLATLKIQPSEPRDSAVYFCASGQDHGYTFGSGTRLTVV.